The next 25 T cell receptor beta chains were all read from a single sample in a study of blood T cells in healthy people across ages. For the second PCR, which ran for roughly 6 to 11 cycles, a sample-barcoded 5' primer and a J-beta primer mix were used. TCRdb ran MiXCR on the 5' RACE reads and lists one entry per CDR3 protein. The sample contains over 950,000 distinct CDR3 sequences, about 53% of which appear only once. Sequenced sample: blood. The receptors were sampled from a woman aged 60-75 years in good health.

This clonotype was found many times. A junction boundary mismatches the germline segment, possibly from a read error. This chain uses TRBV4-1 with TRBJ2-7; D possibly corresponds to TRBD1 (6 bases). Germline CDR1 is MGHRA and CDR2 is YSYEKL. The CDR3 extends over 14 amino acids. CDR3 bases: TGTGCCAGCAGTCCCGGGACACTCTCCTACGAGCAGTACTTC. This codes for CASSPGTLSYEQYF.

The genes are TRBV20-1 and TRBJ2-1; perhaps TRBD1 as D (5 bases). From germline, CDR1 is DFQATT and CDR2 SNEGSKA (reference sequence). Trimming took off 1 base at V and 0 bases at J, with 10 bases between the two ends. The CDR3 is made up of 15 amino acids. DNA for the CDR3: TGCAGTGCTAGAGTAGCAGGGCCCTCCTACAATGAGCAGTTCTTC. It specifies CSARVAGPSYNEQFF.

Note on this clonotype: This may be a read error: a much more frequent sequence differs by one nucleotide. The V and J genes are TRBV9 and TRBJ2-3; D unclear. The CDR3 loop spans 12 amino acids. V dropped 6 bases and J dropped 2 bases, with 7 bases sitting between them. Germline values: CDR1 SGDLS, CDR2 YYNGEE. The CDR3 region is CASTSVTDTQYF. In DNA, the CDR3 is TGTGCCAGCACCTCCGTCACAGATACGCAGTATTTT.

This clonotype was counted once. The chain carries TRBV27 and TRBJ2-1; a possible D gene is TRBD1 (6 bases). Per germline, CDR1 MNHEY and CDR2 SMNVEV (reference sequence). The CDR3 has 13 residues. Trimming removed 4 bases from V and 7 bases from J, with 11 bases in between. The CDR3 DNA reads as TGTGCCAGCAGTTGGGCCAGGGGAAATGAGCAGTTCTTC. The encoded protein is CASSWARGNEQFF.

The J gene is TRBJ2-3, the V gene TRBV29-1, with a possible D match to TRBD2 (6 bases). Germline-derived CDR1 and CDR2 are SQVTM and ANQGSEA. V dropped 4 bases and J dropped 7 bases, with 12 bases sitting between them. This CDR3 comprises 12 residues. This CDR3 is CSVVAGPYTQYF. The CDR3 DNA is TGCAGCGTTGTTGCGGGACCCTATACGCAGTATTTT.

The chain uses TRBV7-6 and TRBJ2-6, with 7 nucleotides matching TRBD2. The CDR3 runs 18 residues. Germline CDR1 is SGHVS and CDR2 is FNYEAQ. V trimming: 5 bases; J trimming: 1 base; junction bases outside the gene matches: 11. For the CDR3, the DNA is TGTGCCAGCAGCCGTCGACTAGCCTCTGTTTCTGGGGCCAACGTCCTGACTTTC. Amino acids: CASSRRLASVSGANVLTF.

This clonotype was seen repeatedly, ten times or more. An end of the junction differs from the germline gene, which may be a read error. The V call is TRBV7-2, the J call TRBJ2-7, with TRBD2 matching over 7 bases. Germline assignment: CDR1 SGHTA and CDR2 FQGNSA. This CDR3 has 14 amino acids. CDR3 nucleotides: TGTGCCAGCAACTTAAGGGAGGGGCGACCCAAGCAGTACTTC. Protein sequence: CASNLREGRPKQYF.

The chain recombines TRBV6-5 with TRBJ1-4; a weak D match, TRBD1 (6 bases). Germline values: CDR1 MNHEY, CDR2 SVGAGI. CDR3 length: 14 residues. Trimming shortened V by 6 bases and J by 4 bases, and 12 bases separated the two germline ends. CDR3 amino acids: CASRTTGRNEKLFF. CDR3 DNA: TGTGCCAGCAGGACGACAGGCCGTAATGAAAAACTGTTTTTT.

This rearrangement joins TRBV21-1 to TRBJ1-5. TRBV21-1 constitutes a pseudogene. This CDR3 has 17 residues. This CDR3 is CASSSRRAGRVLQPQHF. CDR3 in DNA: TGTGCCAGCAGCTCTCGGAGGGCGGGGAGGGTCCTTCAGCCCCAGCATTTT.

This chain uses TRBV15 with TRBJ2-1; 8 bases align to TRBD2. Per germline, CDR1 LNHNV and CDR2 YYDKDF (reference sequence). This CDR3 contains 16 residues. Trimming cost V 1 base and J 2 bases; bases outside gene matches: 4. The CDR3 nucleotides read TGTGCCACCAGCAGAGCAGCGGGAGTTGCCTACAATGAGCAGTTCTTC. As protein: CATSRAAGVAYNEQFF.

This clonotype was seen many times. One junction end disagrees with the germline gene, perhaps due to a read error. The gene calls are TRBV14 and TRBJ2-7; TRBD2 agrees at 12 bases. The germline gives CDR1 SGHDN, CDR2 FVKESK. The CDR3 totals 15 residues. The CDR3 region is CASSQGLAGPYEQYF. The CDR3 nucleotides are TGCGCCAGCAGCCAAGGACTAGCGGGGCCCTACGAGCAGTACTTC.

This sequence joins TRBV7-9 and TRBJ1-4, with TRBD1 matching over 7 bases. CDR3 length: 16 amino acids. V gave up 5 bases and J gave up 0 bases; unmatched junction bases: 6. CDR1 SEHNR and CDR2 FQNEAQ come from the germline V gene (reference sequence). Here the CDR3 reads CASSPPGQTTNEKLFF. In DNA form, the CDR3 reads TGTGCCAGCAGCCCCCCGGGACAGACAACTAATGAAAAACTGTTTTTT.

The rearrangement uses TRBV29-1 and TRBJ2-2, with D hard to call. The CDR3 contains 12 residues. Per the germline V gene, CDR1 is SQVTM and CDR2 is ANQGSEA. Trimming took off 7 bases at V and 5 bases at J, with 11 bases between the two ends. This CDR3 is CSGTRETGELFF. As DNA, the CDR3 is TGCAGCGGGACGAGAGAGACCGGGGAGCTGTTTTTT.

This chain connects TRBV29-1 to TRBJ2-1; 9 bases agree with TRBD1. V lost 4 bases and J lost 4; bases outside the gene matches: 5. In germline, CDR1 is SQVTM, CDR2 ANQGSEA. There are 14 residues in the CDR3. The CDR3 reads CSVVTGGLYNEQFF. DNA of the CDR3: TGCAGCGTTGTTACAGGGGGCTTATACAATGAGCAGTTCTTC.

The chain uses TRBV27 and TRBJ2-3; D is uncertain. This CDR3 region has 16 residues. CDR1 and CDR2 from the germline V gene are MNHEY and SMNVEV (reference sequence). Trimming left V 4 bases short and J 0 bases short, with 14 bases between. CDR3 DNA: TGTGCCAGCAGTTCCCTGTCTGGCGCTAGCACAGATACGCAGTATTTT. This translates into CASSSLSGASTDTQYF.

The chain has TRBV12-3 or TRBV12-4 and TRBJ2-5; 10 positions match TRBD2. This CDR3 comprises 12 residues. Germline trimming cut 8 bases from V and 5 bases from J; bases unmatched to any gene: 2. The CDR3 sequence: CASRSGGETQYF. The CDR3, as DNA: TGTGCCAGCCGTAGCGGGGGGGAGACCCAGTACTTC.

The chain couples TRBV18 to TRBJ2-7, with a possible D match to TRBD2 (6 bases). The CDR3 is 14 residues long. V shed 2 bases and J shed 3 bases, with 11 bases lying between them. Germline V gene lookup returns CDR1 KGHSH and CDR2 LQKENI. CDR3 sequence (DNA): TGTGCCAGCTCACCAGCAATCGGGGGCTACGAGCAGTACTTC. This gives the protein CASSPAIGGYEQYF.

This sequence joins TRBV6-6 and TRBJ2-3; TRBD2 matches 9 bases. V lost 2 bases to trimming and J lost 3 bases; unmatched junction nucleotides: 9. Germline CDR1 and CDR2: MNHNY and SVGAGI (reference sequence). The CDR3 sequence is 17 residues long. CDR3 bases: TGTGCCAGCAGTTACGGGTTAGCGGGAGTGGGAACAGATACGCAGTATTTT. Its protein is CASSYGLAGVGTDTQYF.

The CDR3 nucleotides are TGTGCCAGCAGTTGCGGGACAGTCTATGGCTACACCTTC. This codes for CASSCGTVYGYTF. V and J are TRBV6-2 or TRBV6-3 and TRBJ1-2, with 7 bases lining up with TRBD1. CDR1 and CDR2 (germline): MNHEY, SVGEGT. Losses at the gene ends were 4 bases for V and 4 bases for J; bases not matched to a gene: 3. CDR3 size: 13 residues.

This clonotype was picked up a small number of times. This chain connects TRBV20-1 to TRBJ2-1, with a possible D match to TRBD2 (6 bases). The CDR3 totals 17 residues. Trimming removed 6 bases from V and 0 bases from J, with 21 bases in between. Germline CDR1 is DFQATT and CDR2 is SNEGSKA (reference sequence). The CDR3 DNA sequence: TGCAGTGCCTGGGGGAGGTTAGCGGACTTCTCCTACAATGAGCAGTTCTTC. Amino acid sequence: CSAWGRLADFSYNEQFF.

The chain links TRBV4-1 to TRBJ1-2, with 7 bases lining up with TRBD1. V lost 2 bases, J lost 2 bases, and 17 bases stayed unmatched. The CDR3 has 19 residues. Germline CDR1 is MGHRA and CDR2 is YSYEKL. The CDR3 nucleotides are TGCGCCAGCAGCCAACGAAGGTCAGGGGGTGAGGTCGGAAACTATGGCTACACCTTC. This sequence encodes CASSQRRSGGEVGNYGYTF.

This clonotype was observed a handful of times. The chain couples TRBV24-1 to TRBJ2-3; D is perhaps TRBD2 (5 bases). The CDR3 consists of 15 residues. Germline CDR1 is KGHDR and CDR2 is SFDVKD. Trimming removed 9 bases at V and 5 bases at J, with 20 bases between. The CDR3 loop is CATSTHPTSIDTQYF. Written as DNA, the CDR3 is TGTGCCACCTCTACGCACCCCACTAGTATAGATACGCAGTATTTT.

The chain recombines TRBV29-1 with TRBJ2-5, with D tentatively TRBD1 (6 bases). Looked up from germline, CDR1 is SQVTM and CDR2 is ANQGSEA. The CDR3 covers 12 residues. CDR3 loop: CGTIQGATAQYF. CDR3 DNA sequence: TGCGGGACCATACAGGGTGCGACGGCCCAGTACTTC.

There are a few counts of this clonotype. V and J are TRBV20-1 and TRBJ2-7; D remains ambiguous. V lost 5 bases, J lost 5 bases, and 10 bases lay in between. The CDR3 has 11 residues. Germline lookup yields CDR1 DFQATT and CDR2 SNEGSKA (reference sequence). The CDR3 reads CSAQIRHEQYF. The CDR3 DNA reads as TGCAGTGCTCAGATCCGCCACGAGCAGTACTTC.

V usage is TRBV5-1 and J usage is TRBJ2-3; TRBD1 agrees at 10 bases. The CDR3 extends over 16 amino acids. Germline CDR1 and CDR2: SGHRS and YFSETQ. After removal of 4 bases from V and 9 bases from J, the junction contained 14 bases not matched to a gene. The chain's CDR3 is CASSQRQGASTDTQYF. Here the CDR3 DNA reads TGCGCCAGCAGCCAAAGACAGGGGGCAAGCACGGACACGCAGTATTTT.